Here is one TCR beta chain with its context. Its antigen is currently unknown. The PCR ran on 60 Vbeta and 13 Jbeta primers. TCRdb keeps only in-frame clones here, not all; method: immunoSEQ multiplex PCR. In the table there are some 180,000 clones, more than 65% of which are singletons. This record belongs to a study of cytomegalovirus exposure and HLA in healthy donors. As for the study in general: In terms of ancestry, the Caucasian-associated cluster contained around 79% of the roughly 400 genotyped donors.

Study-wide points: An Asian-associated ancestry cluster reportedly showed fewer N-insertions than the roughly 670-donor mean in a later analysis. Common viral pathogens were later found to be apparently linked to several of the most significant clusters. Using the classifier, cytomegalovirus status was reportedly diagnosed with high specificity and sensitivity.

CDR3 length equals 14 residues. CDR1 is MNHNS and CDR2 is SASEGT in the germline V gene. The J segment lost 6 bases and the V segment lost 1 base, leaving 5 bases of the junction unmatched. Specimen: PBMCs. The J gene is TRBJ2-7, the V gene TRBV6-1; 8 bases fit TRBD1. This clonotype was obtained from a woman between 25 and 40 years old in good health and CMV-seropositive. The CDR3 spells CASSEGQGASEQYF. The CDR3 DNA sequence: TGTGCCAGCAGTGAAGGGCAGGGGGCATCCGAGCAGTACTTC.